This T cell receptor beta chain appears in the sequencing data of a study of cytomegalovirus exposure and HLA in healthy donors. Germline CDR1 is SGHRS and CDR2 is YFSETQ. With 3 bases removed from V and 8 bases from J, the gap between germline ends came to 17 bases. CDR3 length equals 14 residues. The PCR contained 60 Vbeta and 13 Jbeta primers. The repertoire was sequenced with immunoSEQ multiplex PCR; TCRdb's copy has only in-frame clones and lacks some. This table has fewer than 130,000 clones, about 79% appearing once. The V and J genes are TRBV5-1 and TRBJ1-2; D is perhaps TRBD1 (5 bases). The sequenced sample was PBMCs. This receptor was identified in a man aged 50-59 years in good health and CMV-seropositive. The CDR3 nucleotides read TGCGCCAGCAGCTCGGCGGGGCGGAACAAAGGCTACACCTTC. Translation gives CASSSAGRNKGYTF.